Following are 17 T cell receptor beta chains from one sample sequenced in a study of shared T cell receptors in the human thymus. Using immunoSEQ multiplex PCR, the repertoire was profiled, and TCRdb retains in-frame clones only, with some absent. Of about 660,000 clones in the sample, approximately 90% are singletons; the top ten hold around 0.0099%. The same sample was also used in a study of human thymus T cells.

Sequenced material: thymocytes. The source is a boy under two years old with a congenital heart defect.

This clone came up once. The CDR3 DNA reads as TGTGCCAGTAGTATCCTAGCGGGAGGGGAGCAGTTCTTC. Protein sequence: CASSILAGGEQFF. The V call is TRBV19, the J call TRBJ2-1; TRBD2 aligns across 12 bases. Germline V gives CDR1 LNHDA, CDR2 SQIVND (reference sequence). The CDR3 consists of 13 residues. Trimming cost V 3 bases and J 10 bases; bases outside gene matches: 1.

The chain joins TRBV2 to TRBJ1-2; D is unclear. V shed 3 bases and J shed 9 bases, with 14 bases lying between them. The V gene's germline CDR1 is SNHLY and CDR2 FYNNEI. The CDR3 length is 13 residues. The CDR3 DNA sequence: TGTGCCAGCAGTGATTGGCAGATTTATAGCTACACCTTC. Translating gives CASSDWQIYSYTF.

V and J are TRBV5-1 and TRBJ2-7; a weak D match, TRBD2 (5 bases). Per germline, CDR1 SGHRS and CDR2 YFSETQ. The CDR3 has 14 residues. The germline V and J ends were trimmed by 5 bases and 5 bases, with 17 bases remaining between them. CDR3 protein: CASRFLPGSDEQYF. DNA of the CDR3: TGCGCCAGCAGGTTCCTTCCTGGGAGCGACGAGCAGTACTTC.

The table lists this clone with a few counts. The chain couples TRBV5-1 to TRBJ2-2, with D perhaps TRBD2 (5 bases). Trimming shortened V by 4 bases and J by 4 bases, and 17 bases separated the two germline ends. Germline CDR1 and CDR2: SGHRS and YFSETQ. The CDR3 runs 16 residues. In DNA, the CDR3 is TGCGCCAGCAGCCTGAGCCGAGCGGATGGCACCGGGGAGCTGTTTTTT. It is translated as CASSLSRADGTGELFF.

The chain couples TRBV7-2 to TRBJ2-7, with TRBD2 matching over 10 bases. The CDR3 covers 14 residues. The V and J ends lost 2 bases and 6 bases, in that order; junction bases with no gene match: 4. Germline V gene sequence: CDR1 SGHTA, CDR2 FQGNSA. CDR3 region: CASSLYPSGGEQYF. DNA for the CDR3: TGTGCCAGCAGCTTATACCCTAGCGGGGGCGAGCAGTACTTC.

The V gene is TRBV5-1, the J gene TRBJ2-3; D is uncertain. V dropped 2 bases and J dropped 6 bases, with 7 bases sitting between them. CDR1 is SGHRS and CDR2 is YFSETQ in the germline V gene. CDR3 length: 12 amino acids. The CDR3 protein is CASSFPFDTQYF. The DNA for the CDR3 is TGCGCCAGCAGCTTCCCTTTCGATACGCAGTATTTT.

The chain is built from TRBV27 and TRBJ1-4, with D possibly TRBD1 on 6 matching bases. The CDR3 covers 15 residues. V lost 6 bases, J lost 10 bases, and 21 bases lay in between. Germline loops: CDR1 MNHEY, CDR2 SMNVEV (reference sequence). CDR3 sequence reads: CASSLMGAEGRKLFF. The CDR3 DNA reads as TGTGCCAGCAGCCTGATGGGGGCCGAGGGCCGAAAACTGTTTTTT.

The chain has TRBV28 and TRBJ1-4; D might be TRBD1 (6 bases). CDR1 MDHEN and CDR2 SYDVKM come from the germline V gene. The CDR3 length is 18 residues. The V end lost 0 bases, the J end lost 1 base, and 15 bases lay between the germline ends. The CDR3 DNA sequence: TGTGCCAGCAGTTTATGGCTCGGACAGACTCTAACTAATGAAAAACTGTTTTTT. This gives the protein CASSLWLGQTLTNEKLFF. Supplemented by reference TRBV28 and TRBJ1-4, the full variable domain reads DVKVTQSSRYLVKRTGEKVFLECVQDMDHENMFWYRQDPGLGLRLIYFSYDVKMKEKGDIPEGYSVSREKKERFSLILESASTNQTSMYLCASSLWLGQTLTNEKLFFGSGTQLSVL.

The J gene is TRBJ2-1, the V gene TRBV4-3; TRBD1 matches at 9 bases. The CDR3 is 14 residues long. With V trimmed by 1 base and J by 6 bases, 1 base remained unmatched. Germline values: CDR1 LGHNA, CDR2 YSLEER. The CDR3 loop reads CASSQGTGANEQFF. The CDR3 coding sequence is TGCGCCAGCAGCCAAGGGACAGGGGCCAATGAGCAGTTCTTC.

In the case of this clone: At the DNA level, this CDR3 is encoded by other sequences in the same sample as well. The rearrangement links TRBV7-2 to TRBJ1-1; 9 nucleotides align to TRBD1. Trimming removed 2 bases from V and 11 bases from J; junction bases left unmatched: 3. Germline CDR1 and CDR2: SGHTA and FQGNSA. CDR3 length: 12 residues. CDR3 sequence (DNA): TGTGCCAGCAGCTTAACAGGGGGCGGGGCTTTCTTT. Its translation: CASSLTGGGAFF.

This chain uses TRBV7-9 with TRBJ2-7, with 7 bases aligning to TRBD2. The length of the CDR3 is 15 residues. Germline lookup yields CDR1 SEHNR and CDR2 FQNEAQ (reference sequence). Trimming took 6 bases from V and 4 from J; bases not matched to a gene: 12. As DNA, the CDR3 is TGTGCCAGCAGACCCAGTCTGCGGGAGCAGTACGAGCAGTACTTC. Its translation is CASRPSLREQYEQYF.

V is TRBV2 and J is TRBJ2-3, with D perhaps matching TRBD2 (6 bases). The CDR3 length is 15 residues. Trimming took off 6 bases at V and 3 bases at J, with 16 bases between the two ends. The germline V gene encodes CDR1 SNHLY and CDR2 FYNNEI. This CDR3 reads CASRGVPGLTDTQYF. The CDR3 DNA is TGTGCCAGCAGAGGCGTCCCGGGACTGACAGATACGCAGTATTTT. Looking up the rest from reference TRBV2 and TRBJ2-3 gives the full variable domain: EPEVTQTPSHQVTQMGQEVILRCVPISNHLYFYWYRQILGQKVEFLVSFYNNEISEKSEIFDDQFSVERPDGSNFTLKIRSTKLEDSAMYFCASRGVPGLTDTQYFGPGTRLTVL.

The chain couples TRBV11-3 to TRBJ2-6; 11 bases are shared with TRBD1. Germline V gene sequence: CDR1 SGHNT, CDR2 YENEEA. The V segment lost 3 bases and the J segment 4 bases; nucleotides outside the gene matches: 11. The CDR3 has 19 residues. In DNA, the CDR3 is TGTGCCAGCAGCTTTGGGACAGGGGGATCTCTGGACGGGGCCAACGTCCTGACTTTC. Its protein product is CASSFGTGGSLDGANVLTF. Filled out from reference TRBV11-3 and TRBJ2-6, the complete variable domain reads EAGVVQSPRYKIIEKKQPVAFWCNPISGHNTLYWYLQNLGQGPELLIRYENEEAVDDSQLPKDRFSAERLKGVDSTLKIQPAELGDSAVYLCASSFGTGGSLDGANVLTFGAGSRLTVL.

V and J are TRBV7-6 and TRBJ2-7, with D possibly matching TRBD2 (6 bases). Germline V gives CDR1 SGHVS, CDR2 FNYEAQ. The CDR3 runs to 17 residues. V was shortened by 5 bases and J by 6 bases, with 26 bases between the two germline ends. The CDR3 coding sequence is TGTGCCAGCAGCCCTCCGATGACGGGGAGGTGGGGCTCCGAGCAGTACTTC. Its protein product is CASSPPMTGRWGSEQYF.

The chain carries TRBV4-3 and TRBJ2-2; the D is unclear. The CDR3 totals 17 residues. The V gene lost 3 bases and the J gene lost 0 bases, with 14 bases spanning the gap. Germline V gene sequence: CDR1 LGHNA, CDR2 YSLEER. This chain's CDR3 is CASSHHPDGSNTGELFF. The CDR3, as DNA: TGCGCCAGCAGCCACCACCCCGACGGGTCGAACACCGGGGAGCTGTTTTTT.

This clone was picked up a small number of times. V gene TRBV27 combines with J gene TRBJ2-7; 10 bases map to TRBD1. The CDR3 spans 15 residues. With V trimmed by 0 bases and J by 5 bases, 4 bases remained unmatched. CDR1 MNHEY and CDR2 SMNVEV come from the germline V gene (reference sequence). DNA for the CDR3: TGTGCCAGCAGTTTATCGGGACAGGGGTTCCACGAGCAGTACTTC. Its protein product is CASSLSGQGFHEQYF.

The V gene is TRBV5-5, the J gene TRBJ2-7, with TRBD1 as a possible D gene (5 bases). Germline V CDR1 and CDR2: SGHKS, YYEKEE (reference sequence). CDR3 length: 15 amino acids. Trimming removed 4 bases from V and 6 bases from J, with 20 bases in between. The CDR3: CASSPPAGAPREQYF. In nucleotides, the CDR3 is TGTGCCAGCAGCCCGCCCGCTGGGGCTCCTCGCGAGCAGTACTTC.